These 24 T cell receptor beta chains share one sample of origin, sequenced in a study of OX40 agonist ivuxolimab in advanced cancers. Produced via immunoSEQ multiplex PCR; TCRdb's table is partial and in-frame only. The sample yields about 68,000 clones, around 83% seen once. This specimen was CD4+ or CD8+ T cells sorted from blood, taken in a trial of the OX40 agonist ivuxolimab. The receptor source for this set is an adult with an advanced solid tumor such as melanoma, head and neck, liver or kidney cancer.

The V gene is TRBV5-6, the J gene TRBJ2-1; tentatively, D is TRBD1 or TRBD2 (6 bases each). V was shortened by 5 bases and J by 0 bases, with 21 bases between the two germline ends. The CDR3 contains 18 residues. The germline gives CDR1 SGHDT, CDR2 YYEEEE. The CDR3 here is CASSLYGGPSSSYNEQFF. The CDR3 DNA is TGTGCCAGCAGTCTTTACGGGGGCCCCTCGAGCTCCTACAATGAGCAGTTCTTC.

V gene TRBV19 combines with J gene TRBJ1-1, with unresolved D. The CDR3 runs 14 residues. V lost 1 base, J lost 1 base, and 7 bases lay in between. Per germline, CDR1 LNHDA and CDR2 SQIVND (reference sequence). This CDR3 reads CASSIGGTNTEAFF. CDR3 sequence (DNA): TGTGCCAGTAGTATAGGGGGAACGAACACTGAAGCTTTCTTT.

This chain links TRBV29-1 with TRBJ2-5; TRBD2 matches 8 bases. V shed 5 bases and J 2 bases; nucleotides not matched to a gene: 10. The V gene's germline CDR1 is SQVTM and CDR2 ANQGSEA. The CDR3 contains 15 residues. The CDR3 nucleotides read TGCAGCGTTCTACCTCCGGGGGGGATTCAAGAGACCCAGTACTTC. Translating it yields CSVLPPGGIQETQYF.

The chain employs TRBV7-2 and TRBJ2-1; 9 bases are shared with TRBD2. The CDR3 is 15 amino acids. Trimming removed 1 base from V and 9 bases from J; junction bases left unmatched: 7. Germline lookup yields CDR1 SGHTA and CDR2 FQGNSA. CDR3 in amino acids: CASSLVGGGASEQFF. Written as DNA, the CDR3 is TGTGCCAGCAGCTTAGTCGGCGGGGGGGCCAGTGAGCAGTTCTTC.

The count of this clone is one. The chain joins TRBV5-1 to TRBJ2-7; D gene ambiguous. Trimming cost V 1 base and J 1 base, with 9 bases left between them. CDR3 length: 14 amino acids. Germline V gene data show CDR1 as SGHRS and CDR2 as YFSETQ. CDR3 loop: CASSLLPGSYEQYF. Written as DNA, the CDR3 is TGCGCCAGCAGCTTGCTTCCGGGTTCCTACGAGCAGTACTTC.

Regarding this clone: Different DNA sequences within this sample yield the same CDR3. V is TRBV6-5 and J is TRBJ2-5, with TRBD2 matching over 11 bases. V dropped 6 bases and J dropped 5; count of bases not matched to a gene: 8. This CDR3 has 15 residues. CDR1 is MNHEY, CDR2 SVGAGI, per germline. DNA of the CDR3: TGTGCCAGCAGACGTAGCGGGGGGGCCTTGGAGACCCAGTACTTC. Amino acid sequence: CASRRSGGALETQYF.

The rearrangement uses TRBV29-1 and TRBJ2-7; D could derive from TRBD1 or TRBD2 (5 bases each). Germline V gene lookup returns CDR1 SQVTM and CDR2 ANQGSEA. The CDR3 runs to 11 residues. With 3 bases removed from V and 7 bases from J, the gap between germline ends came to 10 bases. The CDR3 nucleotides read TGCAGCGTTGATGAGGGGCTGGAGCAGTACTTC. This sequence encodes CSVDEGLEQYF.

CDR3 region: CASSIGTGGRSQPQHF. The DNA for the CDR3 is TGTGCCAGCAGCATCGGGACAGGGGGCCGGAGTCAGCCCCAGCATTTT. This rearrangement joins TRBV5-4 to TRBJ1-5, with TRBD1 matching over 12 bases. With V trimmed by 4 bases and J by 6 bases, 8 bases remained unmatched. CDR1 is SGHNT, CDR2 YYREEE, per germline (reference sequence). CDR3 length: 16 amino acids.

In DNA form, the CDR3 reads TGCGCCAGCAGCCCTACGTCACTAGCGGTTAAAACAGATACGCAGTATTTT. Protein: CASSPTSLAVKTDTQYF. V gene TRBV5-1 combines with J gene TRBJ2-3, with 8 bases aligning to TRBD2. From germline, CDR1 is SGHRS and CDR2 YFSETQ. The V gene end was trimmed by 4 bases and the J gene end by 3 bases; junction bases not matched to a gene: 13. This CDR3 comprises 17 residues.

The chain uses TRBV2 and TRBJ1-2; D is possibly TRBD1 (6 bases). V was clipped by 5 bases and J by 2 bases, with 9 bases between them. Germline V CDR1 and CDR2: SNHLY, FYNNEI. The CDR3 has 13 residues. For the CDR3, the DNA is TGTGCCAGCAGTCTACAGGGAAACTATGGCTACACCTTC. This sequence encodes CASSLQGNYGYTF. Complete variable domain (other parts from reference TRBV2 and TRBJ1-2): EPEVTQTPSHQVTQMGQEVILRCVPISNHLYFYWYRQILGQKVEFLVSFYNNEISEKSEIFDDQFSVERPDGSNFTLKIRSTKLEDSAMYFCASSLQGNYGYTFGSGTRLTVV.

The V gene is TRBV5-4, the J gene TRBJ2-3, with D possibly TRBD1 on 5 matching bases. Trimming removed 0 bases from V and 0 bases from J, with 8 bases in between. Germline V gene lookup returns CDR1 SGHNT and CDR2 YYREEE (reference sequence). CDR3 size: 15 residues. The CDR3 is CASSLVQGSTDTQYF. CDR3 DNA: TGTGCCAGCAGCTTGGTGCAGGGTAGCACAGATACGCAGTATTTT.

V is TRBV12-5 and J is TRBJ2-5; D remains unclear. The germline gives CDR1 LGHNT, CDR2 FRNRAP. Trimming left V 5 bases short and J 0 bases short, with 7 bases between. The CDR3 loop spans 13 amino acids. The CDR3 bases are TGTGCTAGTGGTCCTCCCAACCAAGAGACCCAGTACTTC. It is translated as CASGPPNQETQYF.

This clone was recorded a few times. The chain combines TRBV16 with TRBJ2-2; the D gene is possibly TRBD1 (5 bases). The CDR3 extends over 14 amino acids. Germline CDR1 is KGHSY and CDR2 is FQNENV. Trimming left V 4 bases short and J 2 bases short, with 8 bases between. In DNA form, the CDR3 reads TGTGCCAGCAGCCCACAGGCAAACACCGGGGAGCTGTTTTTT. Its protein product is CASSPQANTGELFF.

The chain couples TRBV7-7 to TRBJ2-3; 9 bases are shared with TRBD2. Germline V gene sequence: CDR1 SSHAT, CDR2 FNYEAQ (reference sequence). V lost 4 bases to trimming and J lost 2 bases; unmatched junction nucleotides: 4. There are 15 residues in the CDR3. CDR3 sequence reads: CASSSLAGPTDTQYF. CDR3 sequence (DNA): TGTGCCAGCAGCTCCCTAGCGGGGCCCACAGATACGCAGTATTTT. The complete variable domain, with remaining parts taken from reference TRBV7-7 and TRBJ2-3, reads GAGVSQSPRYKVTKRGQDVTLRCDPISSHATLYWYQQALGQGPEFLTYFNYEAQPDKSGLPSDRFSAERPEGSISTLTIQRTEQRDSAMYRCASSSLAGPTDTQYFGPGTRLTVL.

This rearrangement joins TRBV10-3 to TRBJ2-5, with 9 bases aligning to TRBD2. This CDR3 is 16 amino acids long. Per germline, CDR1 ENHRY and CDR2 SYGVKD. V shed 4 bases, J shed 2 bases, and the junction held 8 bases outside the gene matches. CDR3 amino acids: CAISAVKAGGQETQYF. Written as DNA, the CDR3 is TGTGCCATCAGTGCGGTAAAAGCGGGGGGACAAGAGACCCAGTACTTC.

The V and J genes are TRBV28 and TRBJ1-5; no firm D call. The V end was cut by 3 bases, the J end by 4 bases, with 1 base between. The CDR3 runs 11 residues. The germline V gene encodes CDR1 MDHEN and CDR2 SYDVKM. The CDR3 protein is CASSLNQPQHF. The CDR3 DNA sequence: TGTGCCAGCAGTTTGAATCAGCCCCAGCATTTT.

This clone has just a few counts. Additional DNA sequences in this sample encode the identical CDR3. The V gene is TRBV18, the J gene TRBJ2-5; D uncertain. Per germline, CDR1 KGHSH and CDR2 LQKENI. The CDR3 covers 12 residues. V was cut by 1 base and J by 4 bases, with 4 bases left in between. The CDR3 spells CASSPRGETQYF. The CDR3 DNA reads TGTGCCAGCTCACCACGGGGAGAGACCCAGTACTTC.

V and J are TRBV4-2 and TRBJ1-1; 7 positions match TRBD1. The CDR3 is 14 residues long. Per the germline V gene, CDR1 is LGHNA and CDR2 is YNFKEQ. Germline trimming cut 6 bases from V and 1 base from J; bases unmatched to any gene: 5. DNA of the CDR3: TGTGCCAGCAGGCGCACAGGGGCGAACACTGAAGCTTTCTTT. Encoded protein: CASRRTGANTEAFF.

This clone was seen a single time. This sequence joins TRBV7-2 and TRBJ2-2, with 7 bases fitting TRBD1. Germline V lookup: CDR1 SGHTA, CDR2 FQGNSA. Trimming cost V 0 bases and J 6 bases; bases outside gene matches: 4. This CDR3 comprises 15 residues. In DNA form, the CDR3 reads TGTGCCAGCAGCTTAGCCTTAGGGACAGCCGGGGAGCTGTTTTTT. Protein product: CASSLALGTAGELFF.

V and J are TRBV5-4 and TRBJ2-7; TRBD1 matches at 12 bases. The CDR3 has 15 amino acids. Germline loops: CDR1 SGHNT, CDR2 YYREEE (reference sequence). V dropped 0 bases and J dropped 5; count of bases not matched to a gene: 3. The CDR3 region has the DNA TGTGCCAGCAGCTTGGCCGGGACAGGGGGCCACGAGCAGTACTTC. Protein: CASSLAGTGGHEQYF.

This clone was picked up one time. The chain links TRBV19 to TRBJ2-2, with 10 nucleotides matching TRBD1. Germline V CDR1 and CDR2: LNHDA, SQIVND (reference sequence). The CDR3 has 15 residues. Trimming at V came to 3 bases and at J to 5 bases, leaving 3 bases not matched to a gene. Written as DNA, the CDR3 is TGTGCCAGTAGTATCGGACAGGGGGGGACCGGGGAGCTGTTTTTT. As protein: CASSIGQGGTGELFF.

The J gene is TRBJ1-2, the V gene TRBV19; TRBD1 matches at 8 bases. The junction had 11 bases not matched to a gene; V was cut back by 3 bases and J by 8 bases. Germline-derived CDR1 and CDR2 are LNHDA and SQIVND (reference sequence). The CDR3 totals 15 residues. CDR3 DNA sequence: TGTGCCAGTAGTATTGGGGGACAGGTCGGAGAAGGCTACACCTTC. It is translated as CASSIGGQVGEGYTF. The variable domain in full, completed from reference TRBV19 and TRBJ1-2, reads DGGITQSPKYLFRKEGQNVTLSCEQNLNHDAMYWYRQDPGQGLRLIYYSQIVNDFQKGDIAEGYSVSREKKESFPLTVTSAQKNPTAFYLCASSIGGQVGEGYTFGSGTRLTVV.

This chain connects TRBV19 to TRBJ2-3, with 9 bases that match TRBD1. Germline CDR1 LNHDA, CDR2 SQIVND (reference sequence). This CDR3 spans 14 amino acids. With 10 bases clipped from V and 1 base from J, the junction kept 6 bases outside the gene matches. As DNA, the CDR3 is TGTGCCACGGGCCGACAGGGGGGCACAGATACGCAGTATTTT. Protein product: CATGRQGGTDTQYF.

This sequence joins TRBV6-5 and TRBJ2-6, with TRBD2 as a possible D gene (6 bases). V lost 5 bases to trimming and J lost 2 bases, with 10 bases between them. CDR3 length: 15 residues. The V gene's germline CDR1 is MNHEY and CDR2 SVGAGI. CDR3 sequence reads: CASSRGTAGANVLTF. The CDR3 nucleotides are TGTGCCAGCAGTCGCGGGACGGCTGGGGCCAACGTCCTGACTTTC.